This T cell receptor beta chain was documented in a study of cytomegalovirus exposure and HLA in healthy donors. With 60 Vbeta and 13 Jbeta primers, the PCR was carried out. Assay used: immunoSEQ multiplex PCR; TCRdb lists only in-frame clones, some missing. The table has about 130,000 clones, around three quarters seen once. The CDR3 is 14 residues long. V was trimmed by 1 base and J by 2 bases, leaving 7 bases between them. The germline V gene encodes CDR1 MGHDK and CDR2 SYGVNS. The sequencing sample was made of PBMCs. The sequence derives from a woman in her fifties or sixties in good health and CMV-seropositive. This chain links TRBV25-1 with TRBJ2-3; D uncertain. The CDR3 DNA is TGTGCCAGCAGTGAATGGCCGCTCACAGATACGCAGTATTTT. It specifies CASSEWPLTDTQYF.